These T cell receptor beta chains were read from a single sample in a study of cytotoxic CD8 clonotypes in ibrutinib-treated CLL. Libraries were prepared by immunoSEQ multiplex PCR; TCRdb keeps only in-frame clonotypes and omits some of them. Of 270,000 or so clones listed, approximately 76% are singletons. The material was PBMCs, obtained at disease progression, from a patient treated with ibrutinib. These receptors were obtained from a human donor with chronic lymphocytic leukemia. Both conserved end residues are part of each CDR3. Each record gives: J gene, D gene, V gene, clone size, CDR3 DNA, CDR3 protein. D genes are given only for firm matches. Only part of the rows carry a size: once, few, many, or a class if the clone is expanded.

J gene: TRBJ2-5; D gene: TRBD2; V gene: TRBV30; clone size: NA; CDR3 DNA: TGTGCCTGGAGTGTACCAACTAGCGGGGGACTGCAAGAGACCCAGTACTTC; CDR3 protein: CAWSVPTSGGLQETQYF
J gene: TRBJ1-1; D gene: TRBD1; V gene: TRBV6-6; clone size: NA; CDR3 DNA: TGTGCCAGCAGTCTGGACAGGGTGGGCACTGAAGCTTTCTTT; CDR3 protein: CASSLDRVGTEAFF
J gene: TRBJ2-7; D gene: NA; V gene: TRBV28; clone size: NA; CDR3 DNA: TGTGCCAGCAGTAAGAGGGGGAGGAACGAGCAGTACTTC; CDR3 protein: CASSKRGRNEQYF
J gene: TRBJ2-7; D gene: NA; V gene: TRBV9; clone size: NA; CDR3 DNA: TGTGCCAGCAGCGTAGGAGGAAACTACGAGCAGTACTTC; CDR3 protein: CASSVGGNYEQYF
J gene: TRBJ2-3; D gene: NA; V gene: TRBV5-6; clone size: NA; CDR3 DNA: TGTGCCAGCAGCTTCCAGGACACAGATACGCAGTATTTT; CDR3 protein: CASSFQDTDTQYF
J gene: TRBJ1-3; D gene: NA; V gene: TRBV10-1; clone size: NA; CDR3 DNA: TGCGCCAGCAGTCTAGACGCGGGAAACACCATATATTTT; CDR3 protein: CASSLDAGNTIYF
J gene: TRBJ1-4; D gene: TRBD1; V gene: TRBV7-2; clone size: once; CDR3 DNA: TGTGCCAGCAGCTTATGGACAGGGGGGAAAAAACTGTTTTTT; CDR3 protein: CASSLWTGGKKLFF
J gene: TRBJ2-5; D gene: NA; V gene: TRBV19; clone size: NA; CDR3 DNA: TGTGCCAGTAGTATAGATCGGGAAAGGGGCGGGGAGACCCAGTACTTC; CDR3 protein: CASSIDRERGGETQYF
J gene: TRBJ1-3; D gene: NA; V gene: TRBV15; clone size: NA; CDR3 DNA: TGTGCCACCAGCAGAGATGGCAGGGACGATGGAAACACCATATATTTT; CDR3 protein: CATSRDGRDDGNTIYF
J gene: TRBJ1-2; D gene: TRBD1; V gene: TRBV5-6; clone size: few; CDR3 DNA: TGTGCCAGCAGCTTGGCAAGACAGGGCCTGGAAGGCTACACCTTC; CDR3 protein: CASSLARQGLEGYTF
J gene: TRBJ2-2; D gene: NA; V gene: TRBV7-7; clone size: NA; CDR3 DNA: TGTGCCAGCAGCCGTTTTTCGGGGAGCACCGGGGAGCTGTTTTTT; CDR3 protein: CASSRFSGSTGELFF
J gene: TRBJ1-2; D gene: TRBD1; V gene: TRBV10-1; clone size: NA; CDR3 DNA: TGCGCCAGCAGAAGAATTCGGGACAGGGGGTGGGATGGCTACACCTTC; CDR3 protein: CASRRIRDRGWDGYTF
J gene: TRBJ1-1; D gene: NA; V gene: TRBV5-1; clone size: NA; CDR3 DNA: TGCGCCAGCAGCTTGAGCGGTGGGAGAACGAACACTGAAGCTTTCTTT; CDR3 protein: CASSLSGGRTNTEAFF
J gene: TRBJ2-1; D gene: NA; V gene: TRBV4-1; clone size: NA; CDR3 DNA: TGCGCCAGCAGCCAAGCGGGACACTACTCCTACAATGAGCAGTTCTTC; CDR3 protein: CASSQAGHYSYNEQFF
J gene: TRBJ2-2; D gene: TRBD1; V gene: TRBV28; clone size: NA; CDR3 DNA: TGTGCCAGCAGGACAGGGCAAACCGGGGAGCTGTTTTTT; CDR3 protein: CASRTGQTGELFF
J gene: TRBJ1-5; D gene: NA; V gene: TRBV19; clone size: few; CDR3 DNA: TGTGCCAGTAGCCCATGGGGCAGGGAGGATCAGCCCCAGCATTTT; CDR3 protein: CASSPWGREDQPQHF
J gene: TRBJ1-2; D gene: NA; V gene: TRBV6-6; clone size: NA; CDR3 DNA: TGTGCCAGCAGTTATGTTGGAGGGGGCTATGGCTACACCTTC; CDR3 protein: CASSYVGGGYGYTF
J gene: TRBJ2-7; D gene: TRBD1; V gene: TRBV5-4; clone size: once; CDR3 DNA: TGTGCCAGCAGCTCGGCCGTGGACAGGGTGGGGAAATACGAGCAGTACTTC; CDR3 protein: CASSSAVDRVGKYEQYF
J gene: TRBJ2-3; D gene: NA; V gene: TRBV5-6; clone size: NA; CDR3 DNA: TGTGCCAGCAGCTTGTGGACATCAGCGGTTACAGATACGCAGTATTTT; CDR3 protein: CASSLWTSAVTDTQYF
J gene: TRBJ1-6; D gene: TRBD1; V gene: TRBV27; clone size: once; CDR3 DNA: TGTGCCAGCAGCGACATAAGACAGGGTTGGCGTTCACCCCTCCACTTT; CDR3 protein: CASSDIRQGWRSPLHF
J gene: TRBJ2-3; D gene: NA; V gene: TRBV7-2; clone size: NA; CDR3 DNA: TGTGCCAGCAGCTTGTCGCGGACAGATACGCAGTATTTT; CDR3 protein: CASSLSRTDTQYF
J gene: TRBJ1-5; D gene: NA; V gene: TRBV28; clone size: NA; CDR3 DNA: TGTGCCAGCAGTGGGACCGTTATTTATAGCAATCAGCCCCAGCATTTT; CDR3 protein: CASSGTVIYSNQPQHF
J gene: TRBJ2-7; D gene: NA; V gene: TRBV6-6; clone size: few; CDR3 DNA: TGTGCCAGCAGTTCTTTGCGCGAGCAGTACTTC; CDR3 protein: CASSSLREQYF
J gene: TRBJ2-1; D gene: TRBD1; V gene: TRBV6-5; clone size: NA; CDR3 DNA: TGTGCCAGCAGTTACTCGAGGGACAGGGCTGTAAATGAGCAGTTCTTC; CDR3 protein: CASSYSRDRAVNEQFF
J gene: TRBJ2-2; D gene: TRBD2; V gene: TRBV11-2; clone size: NA; CDR3 DNA: TGTGCCAGCAGCTTTCCTCGGGCTAGCGGGGGGGCTTGGACCGGGGAGCTGTTTTTT; CDR3 protein: CASSFPRASGGAWTGELFF
J gene: TRBJ2-2; D gene: NA; V gene: TRBV5-1; clone size: few; CDR3 DNA: TGCGCCAGCAGCTTGGCGGCAGGGGTGGCCGGGGAGCTGTTTTTT; CDR3 protein: CASSLAAGVAGELFF
J gene: TRBJ2-5; D gene: TRBD1; V gene: TRBV18; clone size: NA; CDR3 DNA: TGTGCCAGCTCACCGGGACAGGGGGAGACCCAGTACTTC; CDR3 protein: CASSPGQGETQYF
J gene: TRBJ2-2; D gene: NA; V gene: TRBV19; clone size: NA; CDR3 DNA: TGTGCCAGTAGTACCCCCCCCTCGGGGACCGGGGAGCTGTTTTTT; CDR3 protein: CASSTPPSGTGELFF
J gene: TRBJ2-5; D gene: TRBD2; V gene: TRBV4-2; clone size: NA; CDR3 DNA: TGTGCCAGCAGCCAAGGGGAGGGACTGGGGCTTCTGGAGACCCAGTACTTC; CDR3 protein: CASSQGEGLGLLETQYF
J gene: TRBJ2-7; D gene: TRBD1; V gene: TRBV5-4; clone size: NA; CDR3 DNA: TGTGCCAGCAGCAAACGCCTCAACCTGCCCGGGACAGGGTCGGTTTTC; CDR3 protein: CASSKRLNLPGTGSVF
J gene: TRBJ2-7; D gene: TRBD1; V gene: TRBV15; clone size: NA; CDR3 DNA: TGTGCCACCAGTGACAGGGTGTCCTACGAGCAGTACTTC; CDR3 protein: CATSDRVSYEQYF
J gene: TRBJ1-2; D gene: TRBD1; V gene: TRBV9; clone size: NA; CDR3 DNA: TGTGCCAGCAGCGTAGGCGGGACAGGGGCACTTGGCTATGGCTACACCTTC; CDR3 protein: CASSVGGTGALGYGYTF
J gene: TRBJ2-7; D gene: TRBD2; V gene: TRBV28; clone size: NA; CDR3 DNA: TGTGCCAGCAGTCCCGGGACTAGCGGGATGGGGTACGAGCAGTACTTC; CDR3 protein: CASSPGTSGMGYEQYF
J gene: TRBJ1-2; D gene: NA; V gene: TRBV5-4; clone size: NA; CDR3 DNA: TGTGCCAGCAGCTTGGACCGAACAGCTAGTCGCTATGGCTACACCTTC; CDR3 protein: CASSLDRTASRYGYTF
J gene: TRBJ2-2; D gene: NA; V gene: TRBV5-1; clone size: NA; CDR3 DNA: TGCGCCAGCAGCTTGGAGCCCAGGGCTAACACCGGGGAGCTGTTTTTT; CDR3 protein: CASSLEPRANTGELFF
J gene: TRBJ2-6; D gene: NA; V gene: TRBV5-1; clone size: NA; CDR3 DNA: TGCGCCAGTGCCCCGGTAGGCCAACCCTCTGGGGCCAACGTCCTGACTTTC; CDR3 protein: CASAPVGQPSGANVLTF
J gene: TRBJ2-3; D gene: NA; V gene: TRBV5-1; clone size: NA; CDR3 DNA: TGCGCCAGCAGCTTGCTACTAGATACGCAGTATTTT; CDR3 protein: CASSLLLDTQYF
J gene: TRBJ1-2; D gene: NA; V gene: TRBV6-1; clone size: NA; CDR3 DNA: TGTGCCAGCACCCGGGGGAGGAACTATGGCTACACCTTC; CDR3 protein: CASTRGRNYGYTF
J gene: TRBJ1-3; D gene: NA; V gene: TRBV9; clone size: NA; CDR3 DNA: TGTGCCAGCAGCGCCAGAAGCGGCACAACAGGAAACACCATATATTTT; CDR3 protein: CASSARSGTTGNTIYF
J gene: TRBJ2-3; D gene: TRBD2; V gene: TRBV29-1; clone size: NA; CDR3 DNA: TGCAGCGTGCTGGGGACTAGCGGCACAGATACGCAGTATTTT; CDR3 protein: CSVLGTSGTDTQYF